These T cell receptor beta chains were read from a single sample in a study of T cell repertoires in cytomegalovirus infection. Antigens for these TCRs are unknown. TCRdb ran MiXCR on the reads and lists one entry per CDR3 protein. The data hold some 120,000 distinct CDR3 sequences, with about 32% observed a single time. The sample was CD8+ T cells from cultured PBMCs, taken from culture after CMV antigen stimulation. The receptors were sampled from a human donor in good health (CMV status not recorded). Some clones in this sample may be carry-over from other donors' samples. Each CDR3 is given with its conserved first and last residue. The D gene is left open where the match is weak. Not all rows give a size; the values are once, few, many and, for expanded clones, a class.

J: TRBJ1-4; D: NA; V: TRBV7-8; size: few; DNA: TGTGCCAGCAGCTCGATGGCCGGCGGATCTAATGAAAAACTGTTTTTT; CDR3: CASSSMAGGSNEKLFF
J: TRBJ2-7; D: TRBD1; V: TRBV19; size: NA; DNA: TGTGCCAGTAGTATTTACGGACAGGGGACCTCCTACGAGCAGTACTTC; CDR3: CASSIYGQGTSYEQYF
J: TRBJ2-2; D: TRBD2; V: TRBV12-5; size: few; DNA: TGTGCTAGTGGTTTTTACCTAGCGGGTACTACGAACACCGGGGAGCTGTTTTTT; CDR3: CASGFYLAGTTNTGELFF
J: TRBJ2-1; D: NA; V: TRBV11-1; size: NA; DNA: TGTGCCAGCAGCCCACAAGCTCGATGGTCGGGGATCTCCTACAATGAGCAGTTCTTC; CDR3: CASSPQARWSGISYNEQFF
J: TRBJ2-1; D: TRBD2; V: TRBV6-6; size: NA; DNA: TGTGCCAGCGCCGTCCTAGCGGGGCGAGATAATGAGCAGTTCTTC; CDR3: CASAVLAGRDNEQFF
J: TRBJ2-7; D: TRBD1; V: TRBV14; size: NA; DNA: TGTGCCAGCAGCCAAGATCGGGACAGTCCCCACTACGAGCAGTACTTC; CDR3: CASSQDRDSPHYEQYF
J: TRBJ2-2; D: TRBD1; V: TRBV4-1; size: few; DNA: TGCGCCAGCAGCCAAGGCCGGGACAGGGTCGCCGGGGAGCTGTTTTTT; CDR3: CASSQGRDRVAGELFF
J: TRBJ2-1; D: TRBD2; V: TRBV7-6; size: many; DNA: TGTGCCAGCAGCTTAATTGCTAGCGGGGGAGGTTACAATGAGCAGTTCTTC; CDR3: CASSLIASGGGYNEQFF
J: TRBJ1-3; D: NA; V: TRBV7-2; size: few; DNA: TGTGCCAGCAGCTCAGATGTTGGAAACACCATATATTTT; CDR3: CASSSDVGNTIYF
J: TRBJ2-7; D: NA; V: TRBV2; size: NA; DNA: TGTGCCTCGATATCGGGGTTTGGGGAGCAGTACTTC; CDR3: CASISGFGEQYF
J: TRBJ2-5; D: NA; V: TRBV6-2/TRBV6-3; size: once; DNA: TGTGCCAGCAGTTACCTGGGGGAGCAAGAGACCCAGTACTTC; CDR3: CASSYLGEQETQYF
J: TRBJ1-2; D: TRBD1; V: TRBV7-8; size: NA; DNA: TGTGCCAGCAGCTTAACCTCAGGGGGGACAGGGAACTATGGCTACACCTTC; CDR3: CASSLTSGGTGNYGYTF
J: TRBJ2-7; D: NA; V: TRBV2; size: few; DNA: TGTGCCAGCAGTGAGTGGCGGCCCTACGAGCAGTACTTC; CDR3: CASSEWRPYEQYF
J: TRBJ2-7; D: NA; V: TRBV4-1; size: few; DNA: TGCGCCAGCAGCCAAGAAGGAGTGGTTGCCTACGAGCAGTACTTC; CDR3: CASSQEGVVAYEQYF
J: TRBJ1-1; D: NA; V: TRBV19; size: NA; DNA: TGTGCCAGTATTGGGGGCACTGAAGCTTTCTTT; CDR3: CASIGGTEAFF
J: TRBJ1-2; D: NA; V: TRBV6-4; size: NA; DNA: TGTGCCAGCAGGACCTCGTCTGAGACAGGTGGCTACACCTTC; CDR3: CASRTSSETGGYTF
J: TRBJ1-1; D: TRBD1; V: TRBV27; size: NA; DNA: TGTGCCAGCAGCTTATCGGGACAGAATGAAGCTTTCTTT; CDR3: CASSLSGQNEAFF
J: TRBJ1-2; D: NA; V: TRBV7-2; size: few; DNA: TGTGCCAGCAGCTCCAGCCGGGGGGGCAATGGCTACACCTTC; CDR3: CASSSSRGGNGYTF